The T cell receptor beta chain under discussion was sequenced for a study of blood T cells in healthy people across ages. Background on the study: Template switching picked up about one barcoded beta molecule for each two T cells. Whole-study findings and limits: The study found TCR beta diversity correlated strongly with naive T cell percentage. It was held that diversity estimates obtained from one million T cells represented underestimates.

Next came a second PCR, run for about 7 to 12 cycles, which used a sample-barcoded 5' primer along with a J-beta primer mix. One entry per CDR3 protein results from TCRdb running MiXCR on the 5' RACE reads. The sample includes some 1.1 million distinct CDR3 sequences, 35% to 40% of them seen just once. No fewer than 7 million PBMCs went into each sample. Trimming removed 4 bases from V and 2 bases from J, with 16 bases in between. Germline V CDR1 and CDR2: SGHRS, YFSETQ. This CDR3 spans 16 amino acids. Comment on this clonotype: Its target is not known.

The V and J genes are TRBV5-1 and TRBJ2-1; D perhaps matches TRBD2 (5 bases). The TCR sequence derives from a man younger than 35 in good health. Sequenced: blood. The CDR3 DNA reads as TGCGCCAGCAGCCACGATAGAGGGTTCCCCTACAATGAGCAGTTCTTC. This sequence encodes CASSHDRGFPYNEQFF. Based on the CDR3 plus reference TRBV5-1 and TRBJ2-1, the full variable domain is KAGVTQTPRYLIKTRGQQVTLSCSPISGHRSVSWYQQTPGQGLQFLFEYFSETQRNKGNFPGRFSGRQFSNSRSEMNVSTLELGDSALYLCASSHDRGFPYNEQFFGPGTRLTVL.